The clone carrying this T cell receptor (beta chain) occurred a few times. The antigen remains unidentified. This record belongs to a study of glioma-infiltrating T cells. Overall study findings and caveats: Non-neoplastic patients had below-expected tissue-blood divergence, while all gliomas exceeded expectation. CDR3 overlap between tissue and blood was very small.

Using RNA template, CDR3s of TCR alpha and beta were amplified with iRepertoire arm-PCR. TCRdb used MiXCR to reprocess the multiplex PCR reads, holding one entry per CDR3 protein. The sample holds about 94,000 distinct CDR3 sequences; about 23% are singletons and the top ten take more than 6.5%. CDR1 and CDR2 (germline): SEHNR, FQNEAQ (reference sequence). The V and J ends lost 5 bases and 6 bases, in that order; junction bases with no gene match: 3. There are 12 residues in the CDR3. Input material: glioma tissue, nonneoplastic brain tissue, or PBMCs (not recorded which). The genes are TRBV7-9 and TRBJ1-2; 7 positions match TRBD1. This TCR was recovered from a human donor with low-grade glioma or glioblastoma, undergoing nonglioma brain surgery, or in good health (not recorded which). CDR3 sequence reads: CASSRDRDGYTF. CDR3 coding DNA: TGTGCCAGCAGCCGGGACAGAGATGGCTACACCTTC.